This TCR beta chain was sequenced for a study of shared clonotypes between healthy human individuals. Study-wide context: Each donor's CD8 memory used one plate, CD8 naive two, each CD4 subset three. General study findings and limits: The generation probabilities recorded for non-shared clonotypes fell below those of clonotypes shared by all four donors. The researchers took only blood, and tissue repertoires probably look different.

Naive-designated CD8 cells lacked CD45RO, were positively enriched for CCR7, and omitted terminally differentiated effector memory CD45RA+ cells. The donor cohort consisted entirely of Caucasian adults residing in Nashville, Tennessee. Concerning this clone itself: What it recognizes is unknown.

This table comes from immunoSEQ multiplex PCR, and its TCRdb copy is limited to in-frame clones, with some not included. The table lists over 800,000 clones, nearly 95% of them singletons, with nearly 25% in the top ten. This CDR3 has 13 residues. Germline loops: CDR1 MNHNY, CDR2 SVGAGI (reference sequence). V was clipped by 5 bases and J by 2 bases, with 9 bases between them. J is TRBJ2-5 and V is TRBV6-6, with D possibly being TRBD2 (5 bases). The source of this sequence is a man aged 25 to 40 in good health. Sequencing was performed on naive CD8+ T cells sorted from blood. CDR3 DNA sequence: TGTGCCAGCAGTCCCCGGACTCAAGAGACCCAGTACTTC. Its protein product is CASSPRTQETQYF.